Below are 23 T cell receptor beta chains sequenced from a single sample in a study of blood T cell repertoires in COVID-19. Measured with immunoSEQ multiplex PCR; TCRdb has only the in-frame clones, and not every one. The data show roughly 150,000 clones, more than 65% seen once. Material: peripheral blood. Every receptor here comes from a woman of 80 years or more with active or convalescent COVID-19.

A few counts support this clone. This chain links TRBV7-9 with TRBJ1-2; D gene unclear. Trimming stripped 4 bases from V and 3 bases from J, with 9 bases between. Germline-derived CDR1 and CDR2 are SEHNR and FQNEAQ (reference sequence). The CDR3 spans 13 residues. CDR3 in amino acids: CASSSLADYGYTF. The CDR3 nucleotides are TGTGCCAGCAGCTCGCTGGCAGACTATGGCTACACCTTC.

The V and J genes are TRBV19 and TRBJ1-2, with 8 bases fitting TRBD1. V dropped 5 bases and J dropped 4; count of bases not matched to a gene: 3. In germline, CDR1 is LNHDA, CDR2 SQIVND (reference sequence). The length of the CDR3 is 13 residues. The CDR3 sequence: CASSDRGGYGYTF. CDR3 in DNA: TGTGCCAGTAGTGACAGGGGTGGCTATGGCTACACCTTC.

This rearrangement joins TRBV6-5 to TRBJ2-3, with D possibly TRBD1 on 5 matching bases. V was cut by 2 bases and J by 3 bases, with 12 bases left in between. Germline loops: CDR1 MNHEY, CDR2 SVGAGI. This CDR3 is 15 amino acids long. The CDR3 bases are TGTGCCAGCAGTTACGAAGGGTCAGGGACAGATACGCAGTATTTT. This codes for CASSYEGSGTDTQYF.

V and J are TRBV4-1 and TRBJ1-5, with D maybe TRBD1 (5 bases). The V and J ends lost 2 bases and 1 base respectively, with 12 bases between them. This CDR3 is built from 16 residues. Germline CDR1 and CDR2: MGHRA and YSYEKL. The DNA for the CDR3 is TGCGCCAGCAGCCAAACTAGGGGACTGAGCAATCAGCCCCAGCATTTT. As protein: CASSQTRGLSNQPQHF.

In this sample, this clone turned up a few times. The J gene is TRBJ1-2, the V gene TRBV6-1; no clear D. Per germline, CDR1 MNHNS and CDR2 SASEGT. The CDR3 is 14 residues long. Trimming cost V 1 base and J 4 bases, with 10 bases left between them. The CDR3 nucleotides read TGTGCCAGCAGTGAAGTCGGCGGATTCTATGGCTACACCTTC. Protein: CASSEVGGFYGYTF.

The J gene is TRBJ2-7, the V gene TRBV5-1; 12 bases agree with TRBD2. Trimming removed 4 bases from V and 2 bases from J; junction bases left unmatched: 4. Germline V lookup: CDR1 SGHRS, CDR2 YFSETQ. The CDR3 length is 15 residues. Here the CDR3 DNA reads TGCGCCAGCAGCACGACTAGCGGGGGACCCTACGAGCAGTACTTC. As protein: CASSTTSGGPYEQYF. The complete variable domain, with remaining parts taken from reference TRBV5-1 and TRBJ2-7, reads KAGVTQTPRYLIKTRGQQVTLSCSPISGHRSVSWYQQTPGQGLQFLFEYFSETQRNKGNFPGRFSGRQFSNSRSEMNVSTLELGDSALYLCASSTTSGGPYEQYFGPGTRLTVT.

This chain uses TRBV6-5 with TRBJ2-1; a possible D gene is TRBD2 (7 bases). CDR1 MNHEY and CDR2 SVGAGI come from the germline V gene. V lost 10 bases to trimming and J lost 1 base, with 11 bases between them. The CDR3 covers 13 residues. In nucleotides, the CDR3 is TGTGCCAACGGGGGGCGTTCCTACAATGAGCAGTTCTTC. This encodes CANGGRSYNEQFF.

The V gene is TRBV5-4, the J gene TRBJ2-2, with 13 bases identical to TRBD2. V was pared by 4 bases and J by 6 bases, with 9 bases of the junction left unmatched. In germline, CDR1 is SGHNT, CDR2 YYREEE (reference sequence). This CDR3 spans 17 amino acids. The CDR3 reads CASSRTSGRANAGELFF. CDR3 in DNA: TGTGCCAGCAGCCGAACTAGCGGGAGGGCCAACGCCGGGGAGCTGTTTTTT.

V usage is TRBV5-3 and J usage is TRBJ2-5; perhaps TRBD2 as D (5 bases). TRBV5-3 is designated an ORF whose function remains uncertain. The CDR3 extends over 15 amino acids. V dropped 4 bases and J dropped 5 bases, with 18 bases sitting between them. The CDR3, as DNA: TGTGCCAGAAGCCAATGGACCGGGGTTAGGGAGACCCAGTACTTC. Translating it yields CARSQWTGVRETQYF.

The chain employs TRBV5-1 and TRBJ1-3; 7 positions agree with TRBD1. Per the germline V gene, CDR1 is SGHRS and CDR2 is YFSETQ. After removal of 5 bases from V and 4 bases from J, the junction contained 9 bases not matched to a gene. CDR3 length: 15 amino acids. As DNA, the CDR3 is TGCGCCAGCAGTTTTGGACAGGCCGCCGGAAACACCATATATTTT. Encoded protein: CASSFGQAAGNTIYF.

This chain connects TRBV4-1 to TRBJ2-3, with TRBD1 as a possible D gene (6 bases). V was trimmed by 4 bases and J by 3 bases, leaving 11 bases between them. Germline V gene data show CDR1 as MGHRA and CDR2 as YSYEKL. The CDR3 consists of 14 residues. This CDR3 reads CASSLRGETDTQYF. The CDR3 DNA sequence: TGCGCCAGCAGCCTCAGGGGTGAGACAGATACGCAGTATTTT.

This clone occurred a few times. V and J are TRBV7-3 and TRBJ2-1, with 9 bases aligning to TRBD2. This CDR3 has 14 residues. J gave up 9 bases and V 6 bases, and 9 bases lay outside the gene matches. The germline CDR1 and CDR2 sequences are SGHTA and FQGTGA. CDR3 region: CASSPRAGGIEQFF. The CDR3 coding sequence is TGTGCCAGCAGTCCCCGGGCGGGGGGGATTGAGCAGTTCTTC.

The CDR3 coding sequence is TGTGCCAGTAGTCACAGGGGGCGAGGTACCGGGGAGCTGTTTTTT. Its translation: CASSHRGRGTGELFF. This chain connects TRBV19 to TRBJ2-2, with TRBD1 identical over 9 bases. V gave up 5 bases and J gave up 5 bases; unmatched junction bases: 6. CDR3 size: 15 residues. Germline V CDR1 and CDR2: LNHDA, SQIVND (reference sequence).

V and J are TRBV27 and TRBJ2-3; possibly TRBD2 for D (6 bases). V lost 5 bases to trimming and J lost 0 bases, with 18 bases between them. CDR3 length: 17 amino acids. Per germline, CDR1 MNHEY and CDR2 SMNVEV (reference sequence). CDR3 sequence: CASSPRPGTLSTDTQYF. In nucleotides, the CDR3 is TGTGCCAGCAGTCCCCGCCCCGGGACTCTAAGCACAGATACGCAGTATTTT.

CDR3 sequence reads: CASSLGGLAGADEQFF. CDR3 in DNA: TGTGCCAGCAGCTTAGGGGGGCTAGCGGGAGCAGATGAGCAGTTCTTC. The V call is TRBV11-3, the J call TRBJ2-1, with 10 bases aligning to TRBD2. This CDR3 spans 16 amino acids. V shed 1 base and J 8 bases; nucleotides not matched to a gene: 8. Germline V gene sequence: CDR1 SGHNT, CDR2 YENEEA.

This chain links TRBV20-1 with TRBJ2-7; a weak D match, TRBD1 (6 bases). Germline CDR1 reads DFQATT; CDR2 reads SNEGSKA (reference sequence). This CDR3 is 12 amino acids long. V gave up 3 bases and J gave up 2 bases, with 8 bases separating them. The CDR3 here is CSASDRTYEQYF. CDR3 sequence (DNA): TGCAGTGCTAGTGACAGGACCTACGAGCAGTACTTC.

This chain connects TRBV2 to TRBJ1-5; D is unresolved. There are 13 residues in the CDR3. The V end was cut by 7 bases, the J end by 0 bases, with 7 bases between. Germline CDR1 is SNHLY and CDR2 is FYNNEI. CDR3 sequence reads: CASTVNSNQPQHF. DNA for the CDR3: TGTGCCAGCACGGTCAATAGCAATCAGCCCCAGCATTTT.

This chain connects TRBV7-9 to TRBJ2-5; D is unresolved. Per the germline V gene, CDR1 is SEHNR and CDR2 is FQNEAQ (reference sequence). The germline V and J ends were trimmed by 1 base and 4 bases, with 13 bases remaining between them. The CDR3 is made up of 15 amino acids. In DNA form, the CDR3 reads TGTGCCAGCAGCTTAGTGGGCGCGAGACGAGAGACCCAGTACTTC. Translating it yields CASSLVGARRETQYF.

The gene calls are TRBV5-1 and TRBJ1-2; 9 bases align to TRBD1. Germline CDR1 is SGHRS and CDR2 is YFSETQ. The J segment lost 8 bases and the V segment lost 7 bases, leaving 12 bases of the junction unmatched. CDR3 length equals 14 residues. CDR3 sequence reads: CASEAGQGNGGYTF. In DNA, the CDR3 is TGCGCCAGCGAGGCGGGACAGGGTAATGGGGGCTACACCTTC.

The chain combines TRBV24-1 with TRBJ1-6; D unresolved. Germline CDR1 is KGHDR and CDR2 is SFDVKD. The CDR3 is made up of 15 amino acids. V was shortened by 6 bases and J by 6 bases, with 14 bases between the two germline ends. The CDR3 is CATSSRQVTNSPLHF. CDR3 coding DNA: TGTGCCACCAGTAGTCGGCAGGTAACTAATTCACCCCTCCACTTT.

The rearrangement links TRBV18 to TRBJ1-1, with 9 positions matching TRBD1. The CDR3 is 16 residues long. Germline CDR1 is KGHSH and CDR2 is LQKENI. V shed 3 bases and J 5 bases; nucleotides not matched to a gene: 10. Written as DNA, the CDR3 is TGTGCCAGCTCACCCCGGGGACAGGGTACTGTGACTGAAGCTTTCTTT. Amino acids: CASSPRGQGTVTEAFF.

This clone was seen more than once but under ten times. The chain has TRBV28 and TRBJ1-4; 8 nucleotides align to TRBD1. The CDR3 extends over 15 amino acids. CDR1 is MDHEN and CDR2 is SYDVKM in the germline V gene. Trimming at V came to 4 bases and at J to 4 bases, leaving 5 bases not matched to a gene. CDR3 nucleotide sequence: TGTGCCAGCAGTTCCCCGGGACAGGTTAATGAAAAACTGTTTTTT. Translating gives CASSSPGQVNEKLFF.

V is TRBV19 and J is TRBJ2-3; TRBD2 agrees at 11 bases. This CDR3 has 18 amino acids. J gave up 2 bases and V 3 bases, and 10 bases lay outside the gene matches. CDR1 is LNHDA and CDR2 is SQIVND in the germline V gene (reference sequence). CDR3 amino acids: CASSMSLAGGLSTDTQYF. CDR3 coding DNA: TGTGCCAGTAGTATGTCTCTAGCGGGAGGACTGTCCACAGATACGCAGTATTTT.